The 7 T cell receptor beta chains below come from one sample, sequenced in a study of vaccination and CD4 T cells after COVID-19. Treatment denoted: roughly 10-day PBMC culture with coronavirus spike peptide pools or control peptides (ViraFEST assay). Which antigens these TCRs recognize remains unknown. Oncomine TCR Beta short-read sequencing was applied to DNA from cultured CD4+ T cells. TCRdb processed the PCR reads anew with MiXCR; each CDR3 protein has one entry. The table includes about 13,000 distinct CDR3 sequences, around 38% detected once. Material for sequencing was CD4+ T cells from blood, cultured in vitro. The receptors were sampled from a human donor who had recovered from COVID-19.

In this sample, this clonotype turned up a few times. CDR3 residues: CASRGDQGYGYTF. The CDR3 DNA reads as TGTGCCAGCAGGGGAGACCAAGGTTATGGCTACACCTTC. The chain recombines TRBV2 with TRBJ1-2, with D hard to call. CDR3 length: 13 amino acids. Trimming shortened V by 6 bases and J by 5 bases, and 13 bases separated the two germline ends. Germline CDR1 is SNHLY and CDR2 is FYNNEI.

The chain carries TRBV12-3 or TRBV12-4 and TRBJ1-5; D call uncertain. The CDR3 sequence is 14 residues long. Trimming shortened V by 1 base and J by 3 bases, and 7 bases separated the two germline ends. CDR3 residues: CASSLGFHNQPQHF. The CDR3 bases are TGTGCCAGCAGTTTAGGCTTTCACAATCAGCCCCAGCATTTT.

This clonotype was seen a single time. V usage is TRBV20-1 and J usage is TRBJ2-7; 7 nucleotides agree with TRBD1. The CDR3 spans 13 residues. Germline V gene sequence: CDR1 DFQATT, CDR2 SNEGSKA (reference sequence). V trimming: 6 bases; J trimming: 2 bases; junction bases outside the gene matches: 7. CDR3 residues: CSALQGSAYEQYF. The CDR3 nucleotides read TGCAGTGCGCTACAGGGGTCGGCCTACGAGCAGTACTTC.

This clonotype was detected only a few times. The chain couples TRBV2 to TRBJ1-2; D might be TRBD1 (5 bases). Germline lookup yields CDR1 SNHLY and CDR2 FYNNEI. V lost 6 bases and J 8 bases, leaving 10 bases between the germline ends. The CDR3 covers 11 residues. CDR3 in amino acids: CASRRGEGYTF. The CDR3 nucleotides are TGTGCCAGCAGACGGGGGGAGGGCTACACCTTC.

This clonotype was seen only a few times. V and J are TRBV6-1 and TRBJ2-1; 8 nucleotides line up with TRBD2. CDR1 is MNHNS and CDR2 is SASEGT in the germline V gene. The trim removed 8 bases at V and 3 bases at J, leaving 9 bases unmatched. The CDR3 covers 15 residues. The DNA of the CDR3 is TGTGCCAGCTGGAGCGGGACTAGAATCTACAATGAGCAGTTCTTC. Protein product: CASWSGTRIYNEQFF.

DNA of the CDR3: TGTGCCAGCAGATTGCAGGGTGGGGGTCAAAAGACCCAGTACTTC. Translation: CASRLQGGGQKTQYF. This chain links TRBV6-1 with TRBJ2-5; D is tentatively TRBD1 or TRBD2 (5 bases each). Trimming cost V 6 bases and J 6 bases, with 20 bases left between them. In germline, CDR1 is MNHNS, CDR2 SASEGT. There are 15 residues in the CDR3.

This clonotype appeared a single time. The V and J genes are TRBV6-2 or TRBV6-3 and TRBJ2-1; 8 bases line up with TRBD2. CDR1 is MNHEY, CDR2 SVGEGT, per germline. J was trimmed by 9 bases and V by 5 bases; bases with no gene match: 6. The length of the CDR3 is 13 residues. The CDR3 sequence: CASSPTSVGEQFF. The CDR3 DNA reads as TGTGCCAGCAGTCCGACTAGCGTGGGTGAGCAGTTCTTC.